Sequencing of this T cell receptor (beta chain) was carried out in a study of CD8+ T cells in alopecia areata. Study details: Severity scoring for treated patients was based on the percentage of affected scalp area.

This clone was detected a few times. Its antigen is not identified. General study results and limits: Scalp clonality decreased significantly with tofacitinib, and so did expanded CD8+ clones among the top 100.

The treatment is: oral pan-JAK inhibitor, 5-10 mg twice daily. Peripheral blood and lesional scalp punch biopsies came from alopecia areata patients. Sequencing relied on a cDNA template that was reverse transcribed from extracted RNA. Method: immunoSEQ multiplex PCR; TCRdb's copy keeps in-frame clones and lacks some. The data show approximately 210,000 clones, more than 55% seen once. With 0 bases removed from V and 4 bases from J, the gap between germline ends came to 3 bases. CDR3 length: 11 amino acids. The germline CDR1 and CDR2 sequences are DFQATT and SNEGSKA (reference sequence). This chain links TRBV20-1 with TRBJ2-5; no clear D gene. The receptor's source is a human donor with alopecia areata. The material was CD4+ T cells sorted from blood, obtained at roughly week 49, from a patient treated with tofacitinib. CDR3 bases: TGCAGTGCTAGAGATCGAGAGACCCAGTACTTC. It yields the protein CSARDRETQYF.